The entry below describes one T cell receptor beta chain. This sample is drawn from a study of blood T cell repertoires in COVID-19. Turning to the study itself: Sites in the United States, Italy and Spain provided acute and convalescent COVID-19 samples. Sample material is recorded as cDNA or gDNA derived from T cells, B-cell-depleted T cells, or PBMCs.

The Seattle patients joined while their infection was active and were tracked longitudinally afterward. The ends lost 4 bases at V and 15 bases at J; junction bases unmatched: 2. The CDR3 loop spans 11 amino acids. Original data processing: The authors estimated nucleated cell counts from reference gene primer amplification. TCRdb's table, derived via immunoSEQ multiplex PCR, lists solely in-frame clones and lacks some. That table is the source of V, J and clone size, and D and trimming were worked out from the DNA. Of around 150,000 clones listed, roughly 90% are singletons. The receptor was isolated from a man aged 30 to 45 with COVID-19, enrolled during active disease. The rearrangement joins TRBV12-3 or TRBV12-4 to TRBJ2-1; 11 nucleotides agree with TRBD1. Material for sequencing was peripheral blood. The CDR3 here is CASSWGTGGFF. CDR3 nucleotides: TGTGCCAGCAGTTGGGGGACAGGGGGGTTCTTC.